Listed here is a single TCR beta chain. Its antigen is not identified. Sequencing used immunoSEQ multiplex PCR; TCRdb keeps in-frame clones, though not all of them. The sample lists over 150,000 clones, under 95% occurring once. V was trimmed by 3 bases and J by 9 bases, leaving 7 bases between them. The length of the CDR3 is 11 residues. The entry originates in a study of T cell responses to AZD1222 COVID-19 vaccine. Study-level findings and limits: When two AZD1222 doses had been given, Spike-specific TCR breadth and depth rose. Seropositivity was recorded at baseline in only 6 or 7 AZD1222 recipients. Repertoire collection took place solely once the T cell response had peaked. Regions left unmutated in variants are reportedly the target of nearly half of spike-specific TCRs.

The source material was peripheral blood, sampled on day 0 of AZD1222 vaccination. The chain links TRBV5-3 to TRBJ1-5, with D uncertain. TRBV5-3 carries the ORF label, with uncertain function. The sequence was collected from an adult in good health. The CDR3 reads CARSWKGPQHF. The CDR3 nucleotides read TGTGCCAGAAGCTGGAAGGGGCCCCAGCATTTT.